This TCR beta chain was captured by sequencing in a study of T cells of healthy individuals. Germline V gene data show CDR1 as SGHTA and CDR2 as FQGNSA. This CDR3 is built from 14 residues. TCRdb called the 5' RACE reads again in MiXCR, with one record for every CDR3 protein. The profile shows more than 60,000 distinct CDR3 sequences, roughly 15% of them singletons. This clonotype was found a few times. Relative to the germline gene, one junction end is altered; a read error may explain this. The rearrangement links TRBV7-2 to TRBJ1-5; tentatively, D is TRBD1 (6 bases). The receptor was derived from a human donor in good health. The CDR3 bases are TGTGCCAGCAGCCTAGCTCCAGGGGATCAGCCCCAGCATTTT. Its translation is CASSLAPGDQPQHF. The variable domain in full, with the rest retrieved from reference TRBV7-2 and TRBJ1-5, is GAGVSQSPSNKVTEKGKDVELRCDPISGHTALYWYRQSLGQGLEFLIYFQGNSAPDKSGLPSDRFSAERTGGSVSTLTIQRTQQEDSAVYLCASSLAPGDQPQHFGDGTRLSIL.